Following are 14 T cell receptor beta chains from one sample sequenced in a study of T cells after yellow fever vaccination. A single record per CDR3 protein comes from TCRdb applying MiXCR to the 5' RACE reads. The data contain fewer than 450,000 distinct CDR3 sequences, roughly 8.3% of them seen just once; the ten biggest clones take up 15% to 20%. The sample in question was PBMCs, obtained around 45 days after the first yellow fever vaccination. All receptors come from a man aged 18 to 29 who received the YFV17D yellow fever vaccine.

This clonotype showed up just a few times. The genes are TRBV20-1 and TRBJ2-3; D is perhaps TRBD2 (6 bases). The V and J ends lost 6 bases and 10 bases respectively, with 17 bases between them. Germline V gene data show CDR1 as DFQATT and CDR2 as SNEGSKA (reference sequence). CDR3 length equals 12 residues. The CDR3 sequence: CSAEPTPGAQYF. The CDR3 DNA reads TGCAGTGCCGAACCTACCCCGGGGGCGCAGTATTTT.

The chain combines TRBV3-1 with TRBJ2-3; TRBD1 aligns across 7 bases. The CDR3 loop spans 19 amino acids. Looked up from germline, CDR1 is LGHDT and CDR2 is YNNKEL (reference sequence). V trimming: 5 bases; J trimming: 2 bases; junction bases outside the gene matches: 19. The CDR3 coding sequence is TGTGCCAGCAGCTATAAATCCTCGGCAGGGGGACCAAACACAGATACGCAGTATTTT. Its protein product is CASSYKSSAGGPNTDTQYF.

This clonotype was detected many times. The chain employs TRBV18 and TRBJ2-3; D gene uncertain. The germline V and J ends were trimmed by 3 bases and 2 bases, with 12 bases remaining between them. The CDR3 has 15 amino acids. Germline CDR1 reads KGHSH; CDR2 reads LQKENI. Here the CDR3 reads CASSPDGRITDTQYF. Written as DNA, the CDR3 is TGTGCCAGCTCACCGGACGGACGAATCACAGATACGCAGTATTTT.

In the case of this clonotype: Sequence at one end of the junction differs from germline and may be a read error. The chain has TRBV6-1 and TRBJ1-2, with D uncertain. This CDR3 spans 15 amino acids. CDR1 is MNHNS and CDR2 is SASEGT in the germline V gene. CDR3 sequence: CSSRRTQEPNYGYTF. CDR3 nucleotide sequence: TGTTCCAGCAGACGGACCCAAGAACCTAACTATGGCTACACCTTC.

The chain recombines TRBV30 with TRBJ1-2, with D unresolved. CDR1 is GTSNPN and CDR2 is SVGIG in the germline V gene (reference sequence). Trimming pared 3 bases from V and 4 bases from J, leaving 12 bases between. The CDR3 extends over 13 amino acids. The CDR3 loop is CAWSPDRAYGYTF. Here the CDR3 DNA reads TGTGCCTGGAGCCCCGACCGCGCCTATGGCTACACCTTC.

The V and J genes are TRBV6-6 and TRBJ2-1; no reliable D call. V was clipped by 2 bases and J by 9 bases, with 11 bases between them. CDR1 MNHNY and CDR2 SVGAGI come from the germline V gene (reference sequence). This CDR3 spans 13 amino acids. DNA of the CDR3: TGTGCCAGCAGTTACGGCCTACCAGCTGAGCAGTTCTTC. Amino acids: CASSYGLPAEQFF.

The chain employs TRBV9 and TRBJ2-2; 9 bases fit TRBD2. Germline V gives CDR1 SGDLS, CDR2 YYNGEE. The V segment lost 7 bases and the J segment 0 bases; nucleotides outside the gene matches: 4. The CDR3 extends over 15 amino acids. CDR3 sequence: CASQAGGSNTGELFF. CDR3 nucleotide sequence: TGTGCCAGCCAAGCGGGGGGCTCGAACACCGGGGAGCTGTTTTTT.

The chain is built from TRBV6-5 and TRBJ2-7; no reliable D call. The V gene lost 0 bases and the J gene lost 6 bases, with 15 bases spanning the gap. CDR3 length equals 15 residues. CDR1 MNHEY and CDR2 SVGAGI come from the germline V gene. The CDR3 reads CASSYSNRGGAEQYV. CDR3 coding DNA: TGTGCCAGCAGTTACTCGAACCGCGGTGGAGCCGAGCAGTACGTC.

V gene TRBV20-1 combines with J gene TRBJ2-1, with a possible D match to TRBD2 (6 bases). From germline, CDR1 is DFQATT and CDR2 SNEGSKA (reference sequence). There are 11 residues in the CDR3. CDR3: CGTSSYNEQFF. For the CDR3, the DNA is TGCGGAACTAGCAGTTACAATGAGCAGTTCTTC.

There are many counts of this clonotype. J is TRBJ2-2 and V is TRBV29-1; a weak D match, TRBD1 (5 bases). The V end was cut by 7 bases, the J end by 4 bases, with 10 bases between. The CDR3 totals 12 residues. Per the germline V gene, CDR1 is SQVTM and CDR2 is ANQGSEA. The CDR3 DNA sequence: TGCAGCGCTTTTAGGGGCACCGGGGAGCTGTTTTTT. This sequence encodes CSAFRGTGELFF.

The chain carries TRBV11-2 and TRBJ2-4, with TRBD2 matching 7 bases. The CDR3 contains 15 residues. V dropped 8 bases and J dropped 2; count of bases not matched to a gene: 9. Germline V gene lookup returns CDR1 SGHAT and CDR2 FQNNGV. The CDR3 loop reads CASRSWGGTKNIQYF. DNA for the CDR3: TGTGCCAGCCGCTCATGGGGGGGAACCAAAAACATTCAGTACTTC.

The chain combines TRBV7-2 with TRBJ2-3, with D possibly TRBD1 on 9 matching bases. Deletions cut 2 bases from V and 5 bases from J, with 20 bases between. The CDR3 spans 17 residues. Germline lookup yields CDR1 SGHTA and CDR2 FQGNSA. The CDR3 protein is CASSLTGGTGILDTQYF. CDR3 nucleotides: TGTGCCAGCAGCTTAACGGGGGGGACAGGGATTTTAGATACGCAGTATTTT.

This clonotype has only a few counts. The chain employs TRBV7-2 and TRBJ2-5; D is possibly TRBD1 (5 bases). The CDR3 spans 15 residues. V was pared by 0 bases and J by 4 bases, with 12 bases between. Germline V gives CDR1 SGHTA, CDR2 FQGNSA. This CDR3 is CASSLAGSTGETQYF. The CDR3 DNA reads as TGTGCCAGCAGCTTAGCGGGCAGTACAGGAGAGACCCAGTACTTC.

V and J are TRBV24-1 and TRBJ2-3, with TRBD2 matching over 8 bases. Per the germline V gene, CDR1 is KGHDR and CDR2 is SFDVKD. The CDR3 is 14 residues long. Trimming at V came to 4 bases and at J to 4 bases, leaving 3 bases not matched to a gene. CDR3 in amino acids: CATSDGGGPDTQYF. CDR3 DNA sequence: TGTGCCACCAGTGACGGGGGGGGGCCAGATACGCAGTATTTT.